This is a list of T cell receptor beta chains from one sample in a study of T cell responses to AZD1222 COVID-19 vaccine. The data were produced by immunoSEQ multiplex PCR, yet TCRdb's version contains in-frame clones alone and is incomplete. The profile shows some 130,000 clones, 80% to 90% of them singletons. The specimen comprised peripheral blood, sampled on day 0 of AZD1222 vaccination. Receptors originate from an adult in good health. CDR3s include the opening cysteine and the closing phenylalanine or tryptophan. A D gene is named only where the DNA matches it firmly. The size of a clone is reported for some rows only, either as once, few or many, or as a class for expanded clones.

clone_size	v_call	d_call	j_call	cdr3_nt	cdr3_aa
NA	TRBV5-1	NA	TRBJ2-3	TGCGCCAGCAGCTTTGCCTCTCCAGATACGCAGTATTTT	CASSFASPDTQYF
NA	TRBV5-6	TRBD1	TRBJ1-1	TGTGCCAGCAGCTTCGGAGGGGGCTCTGAAGCTTTCTTT	CASSFGGGSEAFF
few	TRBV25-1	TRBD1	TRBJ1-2	TGTGCCAGCAGTATGGACAGGGTCCGGTCCGGCTACACCTTC	CASSMDRVRSGYTF
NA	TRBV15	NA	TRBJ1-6	TGTGCCACCAGCAGAGGGTATAATTCACCCCTCCACTTT	CATSRGYNSPLHF
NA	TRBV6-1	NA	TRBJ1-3	TGTGCCAGCAGTGAATGGGGCTCTGGAAACACCATATATTTT	CASSEWGSGNTIYF
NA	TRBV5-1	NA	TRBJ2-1	TGCGCCAGCAGCTTGGGAAGCGAGTACAATGAGCAGTTCTTC	CASSLGSEYNEQFF
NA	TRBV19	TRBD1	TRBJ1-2	TGTGCCAGTAGTCCCCGGACAGGACCTAACTATGGCTACACCTTC	CASSPRTGPNYGYTF
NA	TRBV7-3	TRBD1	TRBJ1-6	TGTGCCAGCAGCCCCGGGACAGGGCGATCACCCCTCCACTTT	CASSPGTGRSPLHF
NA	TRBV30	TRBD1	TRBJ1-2	TGTGCCTGGGGGGGGAGGCGGACAGGGGGCGAGCGGTATGGCTACACCTTC	CAWGGRRTGGERYGYTF
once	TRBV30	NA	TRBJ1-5	TGTGCCTGGACGGATTATAGCAATCAGCCCCAGCATTTT	CAWTDYSNQPQHF
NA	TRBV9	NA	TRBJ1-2	TGTGCCAGCAGCGTAGGTGCATCGGTTCAGTATGGCTACACCTTC	CASSVGASVQYGYTF
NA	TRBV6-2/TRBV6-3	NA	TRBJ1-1	TGTGCCAGCAGTTACTCAGGCCGGGGAACTGAAGCTTTCTTT	CASSYSGRGTEAFF
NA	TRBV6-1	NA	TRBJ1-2	TGTGCCAGCAGTGAAGAGGGGGGCTACACCTTC	CASSEEGGYTF
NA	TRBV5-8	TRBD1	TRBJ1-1	TGTGCCAGCAGCCCTAGGACAGGGGATTTGAACACTGAAGCTTTCTTT	CASSPRTGDLNTEAFF
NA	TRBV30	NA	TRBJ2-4	TGTGCCTGGAGTGTGGGATTAGCCAAAAACATTCAGTACTTC	CAWSVGLAKNIQYF
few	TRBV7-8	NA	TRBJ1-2	TGTGCCAGCAGCTTACTAGGACAGCTCTCGGGTGGCTACACCTTC	CASSLLGQLSGGYTF
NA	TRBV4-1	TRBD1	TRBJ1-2	TGCGCCAGCAGCCACAACAGGGGATATGGCTACACCTTC	CASSHNRGYGYTF
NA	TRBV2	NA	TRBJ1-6	TGTGCCAGCAGAACAGAAGGGGCGCGGAATTCACCCCTCCACTTT	CASRTEGARNSPLHF
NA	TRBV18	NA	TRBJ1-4	TGTGCCAGCTCACCAAGTAGGGGGGCCGATGAAAAACTGTTTTTT	CASSPSRGADEKLFF
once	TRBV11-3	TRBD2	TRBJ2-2	TGTGCCAGCAGCCCTAGTGGGGAGGGACCCACCGGGGAGCTGTTTTTT	CASSPSGEGPTGELFF
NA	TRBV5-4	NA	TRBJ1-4	TGTGCCAGCAGCTTGGACAGGAAAAAACTGTTTTTT	CASSLDRKKLFF
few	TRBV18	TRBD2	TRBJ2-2	TGTGCCAGCTCACCTCATCCGGGACTAAACACCGGGGAGCTGTTTTTT	CASSPHPGLNTGELFF
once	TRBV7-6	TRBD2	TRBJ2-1	TGTGCCAGCAGCTTAAATTCGCCTAGCGGGAGGGTTGAGCAGTTCTTC	CASSLNSPSGRVEQFF
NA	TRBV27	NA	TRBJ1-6	TGTGCCAGCAGTCCCGGGACGGGCAATTCACCCCTCCACTTT	CASSPGTGNSPLHF
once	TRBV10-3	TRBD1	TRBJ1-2	TGTGCCATCAGTGAGTTCGGACAGGCGGATGGCTACACCTTC	CAISEFGQADGYTF
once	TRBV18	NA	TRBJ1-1	TGTGCCAGCTCACCAGGAGGGGGTAAGGGCACTGAAGCTTTCTTT	CASSPGGGKGTEAFF
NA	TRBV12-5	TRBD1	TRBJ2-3	TGTGCTAGTGGACCGGACAGGGCCAATACGCAGTATTTT	CASGPDRANTQYF
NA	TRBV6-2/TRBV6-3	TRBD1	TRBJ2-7	TGTGCCAGCAGCACGGGACAGCCCCGGGGCGAGCAGTACTTC	CASSTGQPRGEQYF
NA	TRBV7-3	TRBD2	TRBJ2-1	TGTGCCAGCAGTAGACTAGCGGGAGGGCCCACAGGTGGGAGGGGTGAGCAGTTCTTC	CASSRLAGGPTGGRGEQFF
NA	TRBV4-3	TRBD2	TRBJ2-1	TGCGCCAGCAGCCAAGAGGTGAGGACTAGCGGGGGAAATGAGCAGTTCTTC	CASSQEVRTSGGNEQFF
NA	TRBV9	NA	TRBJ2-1	TGTGCCAGCAGCGAGGGGGGCGATGAGCAGTTCTTC	CASSEGGDEQFF
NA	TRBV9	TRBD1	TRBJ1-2	TGTGCCAGCAGCGTAGGGACAGGGACCGCTGGCTACACCTTC	CASSVGTGTAGYTF
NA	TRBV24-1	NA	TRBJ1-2	TGTGCCACCAGTCCGGGGGGTTCTAACTATGGCTACACCTTC	CATSPGGSNYGYTF
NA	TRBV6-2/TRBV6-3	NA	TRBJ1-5	TGTGCCAGCAGTTCGTGGACAATAAATCAGCCCCAGCATTTT	CASSSWTINQPQHF
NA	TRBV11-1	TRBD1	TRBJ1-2	TGTGCCAGCAGCTTAGTAACGACAGGGCGCTATGGCTACACCTTC	CASSLVTTGRYGYTF